Each of the 23 T cell receptor beta chains below was sequenced from the same sample in a study of blood T cell repertoires in COVID-19. Generated by immunoSEQ multiplex PCR, the TCRdb table keeps only in-frame clones and is missing some. The sample has 180,000 or so clones, around 83% seen once. Input material: peripheral blood. The receptors were sampled from a woman aged 60-75 years with acute or convalescent COVID-19.

This clone occurred once. The chain employs TRBV11-2 and TRBJ2-3; 7 bases line up with TRBD2. The CDR3 contains 14 residues. V shed 6 bases, J shed 2 bases, and the junction held 5 bases outside the gene matches. Germline V gene lookup returns CDR1 SGHAT and CDR2 FQNNGV. Written as DNA, the CDR3 is TGTGCCAGCAGTTTCCGGGACTACACAGATACGCAGTATTTT. Amino acids: CASSFRDYTDTQYF.

The chain employs TRBV10-1 and TRBJ1-1; D is uncertain. Germline V CDR1 and CDR2: WNHNN, SYGVQD (reference sequence). V lost 6 bases, J lost 4 bases, and 18 bases lay in between. The CDR3 has 15 residues. The CDR3 region is CASSAQRTVGTEAFF. In nucleotides, the CDR3 is TGCGCCAGCAGCGCACAGCGGACGGTCGGCACTGAAGCTTTCTTT.

The chain combines TRBV28 with TRBJ1-1; weak D call: TRBD1 (6 bases). Germline loops: CDR1 MDHEN, CDR2 SYDVKM. This CDR3 is 16 amino acids long. The ends were cut back, 1 base at V and 0 bases at J, with 12 bases in the middle. The CDR3 spells CASSLLTGNMNTEAFF. The CDR3 nucleotides read TGTGCCAGCAGTTTATTGACAGGAAACATGAACACTGAAGCTTTCTTT.

This rearrangement joins TRBV7-9 to TRBJ1-3; perhaps TRBD1 as D (5 bases). This CDR3 contains 15 residues. Germline V gives CDR1 SEHNR, CDR2 FQNEAQ (reference sequence). Trimming cost V 2 bases and J 0 bases, with 8 bases left between them. The CDR3: CASSLSRVSGNTIYF. CDR3 in DNA: TGTGCCAGCAGCTTATCCAGGGTCTCTGGAAACACCATATATTTT.

In its sample, this clone was seen once. This chain connects TRBV19 to TRBJ2-3; 10 bases are shared with TRBD2. The V gene's germline CDR1 is LNHDA and CDR2 SQIVND (reference sequence). The V segment lost 3 bases and the J segment 6 bases; nucleotides outside the gene matches: 9. This CDR3 has 16 residues. CDR3: CASSIRASGSFDTQYF. DNA for the CDR3: TGTGCCAGTAGTATTAGGGCTAGCGGGAGCTTCGATACGCAGTATTTT.

The chain uses TRBV9 and TRBJ1-1, with TRBD1 as a possible D gene (5 bases). The CDR3 consists of 16 residues. Germline V gene lookup returns CDR1 SGDLS and CDR2 YYNGEE. V lost 0 bases and J lost 0, with 12 bases in between. CDR3 in DNA: TGTGCCAGCAGCGTAGGAGTGGGGCAGATGAACACTGAAGCTTTCTTT. Amino acid sequence: CASSVGVGQMNTEAFF.

The V call is TRBV19, the J call TRBJ2-7; 9 nucleotides line up with TRBD1. Germline V CDR1 and CDR2: LNHDA, SQIVND (reference sequence). V was clipped by 5 bases and J by 3 bases; unmatched bases: 11. The CDR3 runs 16 residues. The CDR3 here is CASSFPGGQGRYEQYF. Here the CDR3 DNA reads TGTGCCAGTAGTTTCCCCGGGGGACAGGGCCGCTACGAGCAGTACTTC.

This chain links TRBV27 with TRBJ2-5; 13 bases map to TRBD2. V was pared by 4 bases and J by 3 bases, with 5 bases of the junction left unmatched. There are 16 residues in the CDR3. The V gene's germline CDR1 is MNHEY and CDR2 SMNVEV (reference sequence). The CDR3 sequence: CASSSRGLAGEETQYF. CDR3 sequence (DNA): TGTGCCAGCAGTTCCCGAGGACTAGCGGGAGAAGAGACCCAGTACTTC.

The chain combines TRBV27 with TRBJ1-4; D ambiguous. V shed 8 bases and J shed 5 bases, with 15 bases lying between them. The germline CDR1 and CDR2 sequences are MNHEY and SMNVEV (reference sequence). CDR3 length equals 14 residues. The CDR3 spells CASRLAGRNEKLFF. Written as DNA, the CDR3 is TGTGCCAGCCGCCTTGCGGGCAGGAATGAAAAACTGTTTTTT.

The chain employs TRBV12-5 and TRBJ2-3; D possibly corresponds to TRBD2 (5 bases). The CDR3 length is 15 residues. Germline V gives CDR1 LGHNT, CDR2 FRNRAP. V was shortened by 4 bases and J by 7 bases, with 18 bases between the two germline ends. The CDR3 here is CASGWTADSANTQYF. The CDR3, as DNA: TGTGCTAGTGGTTGGACCGCGGACTCCGCTAATACGCAGTATTTT.

This clone has just a few counts. The V call is TRBV5-1, the J call TRBJ1-1; 7 bases are shared with TRBD1. The CDR3 loop spans 16 amino acids. The germline V gene has CDR1 SGHRS and CDR2 YFSETQ. The V gene end was trimmed by 1 base and the J gene end by 0 bases; junction bases not matched to a gene: 6. The DNA of the CDR3 is TGCGCCAGCAGCTTGATGGGCAGGGGGATGAACACTGAAGCTTTCTTT. Its translation: CASSLMGRGMNTEAFF.

V and J are TRBV5-4 and TRBJ1-1; D uncertain. Deletions cut 4 bases from V and 0 bases from J, with 10 bases between. CDR1 and CDR2 (germline): SGHNT, YYREEE (reference sequence). The CDR3 contains 14 residues. CDR3 sequence reads: CASSLEVVNTEAFF. The CDR3 nucleotides read TGTGCCAGCAGCCTAGAGGTGGTGAACACTGAAGCTTTCTTT.

The genes are TRBV19 and TRBJ1-2; 9 bases map to TRBD1. With 3 bases clipped from V and 3 bases from J, the junction kept 5 bases outside the gene matches. The CDR3 consists of 15 residues. Looked up from germline, CDR1 is LNHDA and CDR2 is SQIVND (reference sequence). CDR3: CASSIVDRGDYGYTF. The CDR3 nucleotides read TGTGCCAGTAGTATTGTGGACAGGGGAGACTATGGCTACACCTTC.

The J gene is TRBJ1-6, the V gene TRBV3-1 (or the pseudogene TRBV3-2); TRBD1 agrees at 9 bases. Unmatched junction bases numbered 10, after V lost 3 bases and J lost 10 bases. The CDR3 extends over 16 amino acids. Germline V gene sequence: CDR1 LGHDT, CDR2 YNNKEL (reference sequence). The CDR3 DNA reads TGTGCCAGCAGCCACCGAGGGGGGACAGGGTCATCACCCCTCCACTTT. Protein product: CASSHRGGTGSSPLHF.

The V and J genes are TRBV2 and TRBJ1-4; 7 bases are shared with TRBD1. This CDR3 is built from 13 residues. Germline CDR1 and CDR2: SNHLY and FYNNEI. Trimming removed 4 bases from V and 8 bases from J; junction bases left unmatched: 4. The CDR3 DNA is TGTGCCAGCAGTGGACAGGGAAACGAAAAACTGTTTTTT. This translates into CASSGQGNEKLFF.

This clone was counted a single time. The rearrangement joins TRBV3-1 (or the pseudogene TRBV3-2) to TRBJ1-5; 7 positions match TRBD1. J lost 6 bases, V lost 2 bases, and 4 bases had no gene match. Germline values: CDR1 LGHDT, CDR2 YNNKEL (reference sequence). The CDR3 runs to 14 residues. In nucleotides, the CDR3 is TGTGCCAGCAGCCAAAGGGGGCACAGTCAGCCCCAGCATTTT. Translated, it gives CASSQRGHSQPQHF.

The chain is built from TRBV7-8 and TRBJ2-1; D is perhaps TRBD2 (6 bases). V lost 5 bases and J lost 8, with 16 bases in between. The CDR3 is made up of 14 amino acids. Germline lookup yields CDR1 SGHVS and CDR2 FQNEAQ. In DNA, the CDR3 is TGTGCCAGCAGCCCCCCGCGGGGAATCCATGAGCAGTTCTTC. Amino acid sequence: CASSPPRGIHEQFF.

The V and J genes are TRBV6-5 and TRBJ2-1; 10 positions agree with TRBD2. The germline CDR1 and CDR2 sequences are MNHEY and SVGAGI. There are 14 residues in the CDR3. V gave up 6 bases and J gave up 7 bases; unmatched junction bases: 6. CDR3 loop: CASRVAGGRNEQFF. In DNA, the CDR3 is TGTGCCAGCAGGGTAGCGGGAGGAAGAAATGAGCAGTTCTTC.

V is TRBV29-1 and J is TRBJ2-7; 8 bases line up with TRBD1. The length of the CDR3 is 13 residues. CDR1 and CDR2 (germline): SQVTM, ANQGSEA. V lost 6 bases and J lost 0; bases outside the gene matches: 4. The CDR3 DNA follows: TGCAGCGTCCACACAGGGGGCTCCTACGAGCAGTACTTC. Translation: CSVHTGGSYEQYF.

The chain uses TRBV12-3 or TRBV12-4 and TRBJ2-5; TRBD2 might be the D (6 bases). With 5 bases removed from V and 10 bases from J, the gap between germline ends came to 17 bases. CDR3 length equals 13 residues. The CDR3 loop is CASSPTSRPLQYF. CDR3 DNA: TGTGCCAGCAGTCCCACTAGCAGACCCCTCCAGTACTTC.

This clone occurred many times. The rearrangement links TRBV5-8 to TRBJ2-3; maybe TRBD2 (6 bases). Per the germline V gene, CDR1 is SGHTS and CDR2 is YDEGEE. The CDR3 runs 17 residues. V lost 0 bases and J 6 bases, leaving 20 bases between the germline ends. CDR3 sequence: CASSLVGLALGIDTQYF. The CDR3 nucleotides are TGTGCCAGCAGCTTGGTGGGACTCGCGCTTGGGATCGATACGCAGTATTTT.

The chain joins TRBV28 to TRBJ2-5, with D hard to call. The CDR3 totals 12 residues. Germline CDR1 is MDHEN and CDR2 is SYDVKM. Trimming took 7 bases from V and 1 from J, leaving 7 bases between them. CDR3 amino acids: CASKSGQETQYF. The CDR3 nucleotides are TGTGCCAGCAAATCGGGCCAAGAGACCCAGTACTTC. The entire variable domain, with the rest obtained from reference TRBV28 and TRBJ2-5, is as follows: DVKVTQSSRYLVKRTGEKVFLECVQDMDHENMFWYRQDPGLGLRLIYFSYDVKMKEKGDIPEGYSVSREKKERFSLILESASTNQTSMYLCASKSGQETQYFGPGTRLLVL.

This clone turned up a few times. This sequence joins TRBV6-1 and TRBJ2-3; TRBD1 agrees at 7 bases. The CDR3 spans 13 residues. V lost 2 bases and J lost 5; bases outside the gene matches: 1. Germline V gives CDR1 MNHNS, CDR2 SASEGT. CDR3 in amino acids: CASSEYRGDTQYF. CDR3 coding DNA: TGTGCCAGCAGTGAATACAGGGGAGATACGCAGTATTTT.